The rows below give T cell receptor beta chains drawn from one sample of a study of cytomegalovirus exposure and HLA in healthy donors. Clones were read by immunoSEQ multiplex PCR, and TCRdb kept only the in-frame ones, dropping some. Among more than 85,000 clones listed, roughly 87% were seen once. What was sequenced was PBMCs. The receptors originated from a woman aged 18 to 35 in good health and CMV-seronegative. Each CDR3 is given with its conserved first and last residue. A D gene is named only where the DNA matches it firmly. Some rows mark clone size as missing; the rest say once, few, many or name a class of expanded clone.

>NA|once|TRBJ1-2|TRBV7-9
CASSLAAGGRGYTF
TGTGCCAGCAGCTTAGCGGCTGGGGGCCGTGGCTACACCTTC
>TRBD2|NA|TRBJ2-3|TRBV9
CASSVALLIAGGTDTQYF
TGTGCCAGCAGCGTAGCCCTTCTCATAGCGGGAGGCACAGATACGCAGTATTTT
>NA|NA|TRBJ2-3|TRBV5-6
CASSFGTDTQYF
TGTGCCAGCAGCTTCGGCACAGATACGCAGTATTTT
>NA|NA|TRBJ1-1|TRBV4-2
CASSQAWGEPEAFF
TGTGCCAGCAGCCAAGCTTGGGGGGAACCTGAAGCTTTCTTT
>TRBD1|NA|TRBJ1-2|TRBV18
CASSPVFPGGEGYTF
TGTGCCAGCTCACCGGTCTTTCCAGGGGGCGAAGGCTACACCTTC
>TRBD1|NA|TRBJ1-4|TRBV18
CASSKGQGDEKLFF
TGTGCCAGCTCCAAGGGACAGGGAGATGAAAAACTGTTTTTT
>NA|NA|TRBJ1-2|TRBV20-1
CSGGQFHGYTF
TGCAGTGGTGGACAGTTCCATGGCTACACCTTC
>TRBD1|NA|TRBJ1-1|TRBV9
CASSGDSGVNTEAFF
TGTGCCAGCAGCGGGGACAGCGGAGTGAACACTGAAGCTTTCTTT
>NA|NA|TRBJ1-1|TRBV28
CASSSPQNTEAFF
TGTGCCAGCAGTTCCCCACAGAACACTGAAGCTTTCTTT
>TRBD1|NA|TRBJ2-1|TRBV6-4
CASSDSAGQGYNEQFF
TGTGCCAGCAGTGACTCGGCGGGACAGGGGTACAATGAGCAGTTCTTC
>TRBD2|NA|TRBJ2-2|TRBV7-9
CASSPLADTGELFF
TGTGCCAGCAGTCCACTAGCGGACACCGGGGAGCTGTTTTTT
>TRBD1|NA|TRBJ1-3|TRBV6-5
CASSRQGRGNTIYF
TGTGCCAGCAGCCGACAGGGGAGGGGAAACACCATATATTTT
>NA|NA|TRBJ2-7|TRBV2
CASSGWPYEQYF
TGTGCCAGCAGTGGATGGCCCTACGAGCAGTACTTC
>NA|NA|TRBJ2-5|TRBV9
CASSYGAGHPPETQYF
TGTGCCAGCAGTTATGGGGCAGGGCACCCCCCAGAGACCCAGTACTTC
>TRBD1|NA|TRBJ2-1|TRBV5-1
CASSFLGQGARNEQFF
TGCGCCAGCAGCTTCCTAGGACAGGGGGCGCGCAATGAGCAGTTCTTC
>NA|NA|TRBJ1-2|TRBV19
CASKSLGDYGYTF
TGTGCCAGTAAGTCCCTAGGGGACTATGGCTACACCTTC
>TRBD1|NA|TRBJ1-5|TRBV4-1
CASSRTGGQPQHF
TGCGCCAGCAGTAGGACAGGGGGACAGCCCCAGCATTTT
>NA|NA|TRBJ1-1|TRBV30
CAWDRSTNTEAFF
TGTGCCTGGGACAGGTCCACCAACACTGAAGCTTTCTTT
>TRBD1|NA|TRBJ1-5|TRBV7-2
CASSLQGQQGNQPQHF
TGTGCCAGCAGCTTACAGGGACAACAGGGGAATCAGCCCCAGCATTTT
>NA|NA|TRBJ1-1|TRBV6-1
CASSEARGRASAEAFF
TGTGCCAGCAGTGAAGCGCGGGGCAGGGCGAGCGCTGAAGCTTTCTTT
>NA|once|TRBJ2-7|TRBV2
CASSEGPYEQYF
TGTGCCAGCAGTGAGGGCCCCTACGAGCAGTACTTC
>TRBD1|NA|TRBJ1-6|TRBV4-2
CASSPYDRGNSPLHF
TGTGCCAGCAGCCCCTACGACAGGGGTAATTCACCCCTCCACTTT
>NA|NA|TRBJ2-5|TRBV30
CAWTAGGLRETQYF
TGTGCCTGGACTGCAGGGGGGTTGCGGGAGACCCAGTACTTC
>NA|NA|TRBJ2-7|TRBV27
CASSLSGSDEQYF
TGTGCCAGCAGTTTGTCAGGATCCGACGAGCAGTACTTC
>NA|NA|TRBJ1-1|TRBV7-9
CASSWGDRGAFF
TGTGCCAGCAGCTGGGGGGACCGTGGAGCTTTCTTT
>TRBD1|NA|TRBJ1-2|TRBV7-2
CASSLGLGQGNYGYTF
TGTGCCAGCAGCTTAGGTCTGGGACAGGGGAACTATGGCTACACCTTC
>NA|NA|TRBJ1-1|TRBV6-6
CASSRQLMNTEAFF
TGTGCCAGCAGCCGACAGTTAATGAACACTGAAGCTTTCTTT
>TRBD1|once|TRBJ2-6|TRBV29-1
CSVGGGDRGPSGANVLTF
TGCAGCGTCGGGGGAGGGGACAGGGGGCCCTCTGGGGCCAACGTCCTGACTTTC
>NA|NA|TRBJ1-2|TRBV28
CASRGTYYGYTF
TGTGCCAGCCGGGGAACCTACTATGGCTACACCTTC
>TRBD2|NA|TRBJ2-7|TRBV28
CASRRLAGVYEQYF
TGTGCCAGCAGGCGACTAGCGGGAGTGTACGAGCAGTACTTC
>TRBD1|NA|TRBJ2-7|TRBV7-9
CASKGQGDYEQYF
TGTGCCAGTAAGGGACAGGGAGATTACGAGCAGTACTTC
>TRBD1|NA|TRBJ1-2|TRBV27
CASSLTGISNYGYTF
TGTGCCAGCAGCCTGACAGGGATATCTAACTATGGCTACACCTTC
>TRBD1|NA|TRBJ1-5|TRBV7-9
CASSSDREAGQPQHF
TGTGCCAGCAGCTCGGACAGGGAGGCTGGTCAGCCCCAGCATTTT
>NA|NA|TRBJ1-1|TRBV28
CASNELSAEAFF
TGTGCCAGCAACGAACTAAGCGCTGAAGCTTTCTTT
>TRBD2|NA|TRBJ2-1|TRBV5-1
CASSLALAGQNEQFF
TGCGCCAGCAGCTTGGCCCTAGCGGGGCAGAATGAGCAGTTCTTC
>NA|NA|TRBJ2-3|TRBV5-4
CASSLEQTTDTQYF
TGTGCCAGCAGCTTGGAACAGACCACAGATACGCAGTATTTT
>NA|NA|TRBJ1-1|TRBV2
CASSGLYTEAFF
TGTGCCAGCAGTGGGCTGTACACTGAAGCTTTCTTT
>NA|NA|TRBJ1-3|TRBV7-8
CASTDDSYAGNTIYF
TGTGCCAGCACTGACGACAGCTATGCTGGAAACACCATATATTTT
>NA|NA|TRBJ1-2|TRBV19
CASSPLGGPNYGYTF
TGTGCCAGTAGTCCTCTCGGGGGACCAAACTATGGCTACACCTTC
>TRBD1|NA|TRBJ1-5|TRBV19
CASSPFPGQGAAVGQPQHF
TGTGCCAGTAGCCCCTTTCCGGGACAGGGGGCCGCGGTGGGTCAGCCCCAGCATTTT
>NA|NA|TRBJ1-1|TRBV5-8
CASSLTGRGGTEAFF
TGTGCCAGCAGCTTGACTGGCAGGGGAGGGACTGAAGCTTTCTTT
>TRBD1|NA|TRBJ1-6|TRBV10-2
CASRLRDRGSSSYNSPLHF
TGCGCCAGCAGACTCCGGGACAGGGGGTCGAGCTCCTATAATTCACCCCTCCACTTT
>TRBD2|NA|TRBJ2-1|TRBV11-2
CASSLEREAGGYYNEQFF
TGTGCCAGCAGCTTAGAAAGAGAAGCGGGGGGCTACTACAATGAGCAGTTCTTC
>TRBD2|NA|TRBJ2-1|TRBV6-1
CASSALAGGRSEQFF
TGTGCCAGCAGTGCCCTAGCGGGAGGGAGGAGTGAGCAGTTCTTC